This T cell receptor (beta chain) comes out of a study of metastatic and nonmetastatic thyroid tumors. The wider study: For malignant and benign thyroid patients, tumor or nodule tissue and blood were the sources whose repertoires were compared. General study results and limits: The reported finding was significantly higher TCR beta diversity in malignant thyroid tumors relative to benign nodules, in blood and tumor.

Per the original methods: A distant-metastasis classifier for papillary thyroid cancer was built using CDR3 differences across clinicopathological groups. TCRdb re-analyzed the PCR reads using MiXCR. The V and J calls shown here were made by TCRdb, not taken from the authors' results. The repertoire consists of about 25,000 clones, with 20% to 25% occurring once and the leading ten covering 25% to 30%. Patients were all untreated before their thyroid surgery. This clone came up many times. Its target is not known. This CDR3 is built from 14 residues. Germline CDR1 is DFQATT and CDR2 is SNEGSKA (reference sequence). J lost 5 bases, V lost 6 bases, and 8 bases had no gene match.

The genes are TRBV20-1 and TRBJ2-3, with TRBD2 identical over 10 bases. The sequenced sample consisted of blood. The clonotype was recovered from a male donor with papillary thyroid cancer or a benign thyroid nodule (not recorded which). Some clones in this sample may be carry-over from other donors' samples. CDR3 amino acids: CSAKTSGRGDTQYF. Written as DNA, the CDR3 is TGCAGTGCCAAGACTAGCGGGCGGGGAGATACGCAGTATTTT.